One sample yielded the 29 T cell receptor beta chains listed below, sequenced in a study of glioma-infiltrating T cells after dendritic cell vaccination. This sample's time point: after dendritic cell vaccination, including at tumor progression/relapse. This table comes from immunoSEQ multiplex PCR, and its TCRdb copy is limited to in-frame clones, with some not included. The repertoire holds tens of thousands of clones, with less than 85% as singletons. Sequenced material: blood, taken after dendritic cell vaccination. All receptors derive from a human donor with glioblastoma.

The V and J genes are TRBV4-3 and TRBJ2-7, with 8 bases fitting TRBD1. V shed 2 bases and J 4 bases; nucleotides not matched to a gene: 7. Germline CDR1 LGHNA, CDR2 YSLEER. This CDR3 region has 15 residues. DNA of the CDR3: TGCGCCAGCAGCCAACTACAGGGGGTGAAGTACGAGCAGTACTTC. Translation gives CASSQLQGVKYEQYF.

CDR3 bases: TGCAGCGTTGAAGATCACACCCGGGTCACCGGGGAGCTGTTTTTT. Translated, it gives CSVEDHTRVTGELFF. V gene TRBV29-1 combines with J gene TRBJ2-2; D is unclear. The CDR3 has 15 residues. Trimming left V 0 bases short and J 4 bases short, with 12 bases between. CDR1 and CDR2 (germline): SQVTM, ANQGSEA.

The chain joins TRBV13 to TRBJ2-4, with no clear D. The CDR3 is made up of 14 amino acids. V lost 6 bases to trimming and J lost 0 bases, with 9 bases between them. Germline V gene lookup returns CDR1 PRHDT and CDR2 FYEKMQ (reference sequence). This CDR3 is CASRELLAKNIQYF. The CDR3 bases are TGTGCCAGCAGGGAGCTGCTAGCCAAAAACATTCAGTACTTC. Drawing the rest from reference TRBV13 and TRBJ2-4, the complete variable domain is AAGVIQSPRHLIKEKRETATLKCYPIPRHDTVYWYQQGPGQDPQFLISFYEKMQSDKGSIPDRFSAQQFSDYHSELNMSSLELGDSALYFCASRELLAKNIQYFGAGTRLSVL.

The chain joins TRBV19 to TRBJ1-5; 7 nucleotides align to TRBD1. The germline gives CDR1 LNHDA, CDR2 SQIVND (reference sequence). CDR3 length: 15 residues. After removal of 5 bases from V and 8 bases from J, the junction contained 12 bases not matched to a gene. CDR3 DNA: TGTGCCAGTAGTCCACAAGGACAGGTTACGGAGCCCCAGCATTTT. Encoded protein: CASSPQGQVTEPQHF.

CDR3 amino acids: CASSLATSPSNEQFF. In DNA, the CDR3 is TGTGCCAGCAGCTTGGCCACTAGCCCTTCGAATGAGCAGTTCTTC. The V gene is TRBV5-4, the J gene TRBJ2-1; possibly TRBD2 for D (6 bases). CDR3 length equals 15 residues. Trimming left V 0 bases short and J 7 bases short, with 14 bases between. Germline CDR1 and CDR2: SGHNT and YYREEE (reference sequence).

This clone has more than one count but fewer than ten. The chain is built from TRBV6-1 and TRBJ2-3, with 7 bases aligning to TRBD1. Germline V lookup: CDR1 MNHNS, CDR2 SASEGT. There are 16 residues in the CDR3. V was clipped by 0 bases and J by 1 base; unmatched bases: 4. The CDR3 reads CASSEATGSGTDTQYF. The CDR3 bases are TGTGCCAGCAGTGAAGCGACAGGGTCTGGCACAGATACGCAGTATTTT.

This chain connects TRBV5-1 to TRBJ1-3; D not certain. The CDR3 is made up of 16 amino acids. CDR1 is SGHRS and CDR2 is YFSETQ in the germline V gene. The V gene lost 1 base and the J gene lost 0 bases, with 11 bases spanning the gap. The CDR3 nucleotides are TGCGCCAGCAGCTTGCCTACAGAGAACTCTGGAAACACCATATATTTT. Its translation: CASSLPTENSGNTIYF.

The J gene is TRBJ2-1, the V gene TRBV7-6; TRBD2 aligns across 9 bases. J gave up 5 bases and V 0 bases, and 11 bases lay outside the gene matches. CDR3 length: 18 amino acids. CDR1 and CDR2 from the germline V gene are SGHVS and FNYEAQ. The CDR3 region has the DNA TGTGCCAGCAGCTTAGCGTCCTCCGCGCGGGGGGGTCACAATGAGCAGTTCTTC. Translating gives CASSLASSARGGHNEQFF.

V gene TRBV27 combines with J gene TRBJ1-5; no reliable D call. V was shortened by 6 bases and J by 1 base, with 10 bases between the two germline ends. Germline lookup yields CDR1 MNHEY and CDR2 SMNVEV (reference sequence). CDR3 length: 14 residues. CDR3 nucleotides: TGTGCCAGCAGCCCTGACGGGAGCAATCAGCCCCAGCATTTT. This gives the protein CASSPDGSNQPQHF.

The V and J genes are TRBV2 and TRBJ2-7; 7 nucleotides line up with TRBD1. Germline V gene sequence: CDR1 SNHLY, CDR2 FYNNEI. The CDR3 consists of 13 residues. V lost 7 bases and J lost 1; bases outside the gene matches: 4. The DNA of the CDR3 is TGTGCCAGCATGAGGGGGCTATCCTACGAGCAGTACTTC. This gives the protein CASMRGLSYEQYF.

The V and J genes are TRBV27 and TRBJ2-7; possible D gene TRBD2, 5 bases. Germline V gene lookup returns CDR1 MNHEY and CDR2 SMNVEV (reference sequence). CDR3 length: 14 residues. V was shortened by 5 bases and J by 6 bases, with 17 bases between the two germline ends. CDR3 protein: CASSAYTREGEQYF. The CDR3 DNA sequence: TGTGCCAGCAGTGCCTACACCCGAGAGGGCGAGCAGTACTTC.

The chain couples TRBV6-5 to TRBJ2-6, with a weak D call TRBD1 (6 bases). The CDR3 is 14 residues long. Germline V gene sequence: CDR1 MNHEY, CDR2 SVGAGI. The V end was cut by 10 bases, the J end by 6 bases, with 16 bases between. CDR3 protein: CATVTPGEANVLTF. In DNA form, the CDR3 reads TGTGCCACCGTGACCCCAGGGGAGGCCAACGTCCTGACTTTC.

The CDR3 region is CASSYAGSNQPQHF. DNA for the CDR3: TGTGCCAGCAGTTACGCGGGTAGCAATCAGCCCCAGCATTTT. J is TRBJ1-5 and V is TRBV6-6; D remains unclear. The germline CDR1 and CDR2 sequences are MNHNY and SVGAGI (reference sequence). There are 14 residues in the CDR3. Trimming took off 2 bases at V and 0 bases at J, with 5 bases between the two ends.

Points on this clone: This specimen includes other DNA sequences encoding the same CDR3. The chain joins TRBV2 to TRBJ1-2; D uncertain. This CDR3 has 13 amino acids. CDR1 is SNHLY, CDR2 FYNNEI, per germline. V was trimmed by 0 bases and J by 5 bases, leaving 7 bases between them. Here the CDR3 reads CASSEAVEYGYTF. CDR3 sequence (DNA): TGTGCCAGCAGTGAAGCAGTAGAATATGGCTACACCTTC.

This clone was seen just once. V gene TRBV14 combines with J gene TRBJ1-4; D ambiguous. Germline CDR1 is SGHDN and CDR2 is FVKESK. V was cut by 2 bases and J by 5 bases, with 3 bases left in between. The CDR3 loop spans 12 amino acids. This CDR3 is CASSQLNEKLFF. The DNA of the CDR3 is TGTGCCAGCAGCCAACTGAATGAAAAACTGTTTTTT.

CDR3 in DNA: TGTGCCAGCAGCGTACAGGGGTGGAACACTGAAGCTTTCTTT. This sequence encodes CASSVQGWNTEAFF. The gene calls are TRBV9 and TRBJ1-1; D is perhaps TRBD1 (6 bases). Germline V gives CDR1 SGDLS, CDR2 YYNGEE. V was clipped by 1 base and J by 1 base, with 8 bases between them. There are 14 residues in the CDR3.

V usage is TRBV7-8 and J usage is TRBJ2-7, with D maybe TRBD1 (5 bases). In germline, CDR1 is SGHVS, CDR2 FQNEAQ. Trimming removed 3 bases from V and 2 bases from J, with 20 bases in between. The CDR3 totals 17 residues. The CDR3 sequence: CASSFRAPTDPTYEQYF. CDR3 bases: TGTGCCAGCAGCTTCAGGGCCCCTACAGACCCAACCTACGAGCAGTACTTC.

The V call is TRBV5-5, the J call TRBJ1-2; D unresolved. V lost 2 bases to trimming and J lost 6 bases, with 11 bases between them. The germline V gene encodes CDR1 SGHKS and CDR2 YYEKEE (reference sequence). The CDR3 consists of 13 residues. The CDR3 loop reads CASSFLAGDGYTF. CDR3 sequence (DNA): TGTGCCAGCAGCTTCCTGGCGGGAGATGGCTACACCTTC.

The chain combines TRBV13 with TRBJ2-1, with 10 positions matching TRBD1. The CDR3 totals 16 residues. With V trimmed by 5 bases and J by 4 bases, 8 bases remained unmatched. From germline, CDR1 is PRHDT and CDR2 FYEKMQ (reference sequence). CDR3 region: CASSATTGGRYNEQFF. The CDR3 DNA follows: TGTGCCAGCAGCGCGACGACAGGGGGCAGATACAATGAGCAGTTCTTC.

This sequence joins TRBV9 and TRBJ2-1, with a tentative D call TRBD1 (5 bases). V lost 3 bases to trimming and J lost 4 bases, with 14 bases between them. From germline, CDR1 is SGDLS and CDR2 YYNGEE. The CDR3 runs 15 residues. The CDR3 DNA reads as TGTGCCAGCAGCGACCAGGGTCCCCCTTACAATGAGCAGTTCTTC. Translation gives CASSDQGPPYNEQFF.

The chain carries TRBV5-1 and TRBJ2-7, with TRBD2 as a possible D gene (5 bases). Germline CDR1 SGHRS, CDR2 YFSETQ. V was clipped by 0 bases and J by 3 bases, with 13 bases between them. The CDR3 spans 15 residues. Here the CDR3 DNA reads TGCGCCAGCAGCTTGGACGGACTTCCCCTCTACGAGCAGTACTTC. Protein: CASSLDGLPLYEQYF.

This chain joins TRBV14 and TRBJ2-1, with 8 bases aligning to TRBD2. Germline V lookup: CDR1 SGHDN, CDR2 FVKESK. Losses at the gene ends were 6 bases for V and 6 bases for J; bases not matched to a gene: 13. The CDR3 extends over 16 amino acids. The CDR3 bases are TGTGCCAGCAGTCTGTCCGGGACTAGTTATTTCAATGAGCAGTTCTTC. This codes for CASSLSGTSYFNEQFF.

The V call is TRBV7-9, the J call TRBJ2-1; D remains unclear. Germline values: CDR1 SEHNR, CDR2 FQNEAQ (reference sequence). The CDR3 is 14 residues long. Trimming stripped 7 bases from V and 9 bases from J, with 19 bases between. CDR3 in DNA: TGTGCCAGCACCAAGCTTAGCAGCAGTCTTGAGCAGTTCTTC. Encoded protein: CASTKLSSSLEQFF.

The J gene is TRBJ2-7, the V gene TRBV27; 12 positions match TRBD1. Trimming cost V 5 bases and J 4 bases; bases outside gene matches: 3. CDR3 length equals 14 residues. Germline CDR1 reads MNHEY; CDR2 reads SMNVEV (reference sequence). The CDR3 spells CASSTGQGAYEQYF. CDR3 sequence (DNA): TGTGCCAGCAGTACGGGACAGGGGGCTTACGAGCAGTACTTC.

CDR3 loop: CASSLSGGPYGYTF. CDR3 in DNA: TGTGCCAGCAGCTTGTCAGGAGGGCCCTATGGCTACACCTTC. The V call is TRBV5-5, the J call TRBJ1-2; D uncertain. Germline V gene data show CDR1 as SGHKS and CDR2 as YYEKEE (reference sequence). This CDR3 is built from 14 residues. The V and J ends lost 1 base and 4 bases respectively, with 11 bases between them. Drawing the rest from reference TRBV5-5 and TRBJ1-2, the complete variable domain is DAGVTQSPTHLIKTRGQQVTLRCSPISGHKSVSWYQQVLGQGPQFIFQYYEKEERGRGNFPDRFSARQFPNYSSELNVNALLLGDSALYLCASSLSGGPYGYTFGSGTRLTVV.

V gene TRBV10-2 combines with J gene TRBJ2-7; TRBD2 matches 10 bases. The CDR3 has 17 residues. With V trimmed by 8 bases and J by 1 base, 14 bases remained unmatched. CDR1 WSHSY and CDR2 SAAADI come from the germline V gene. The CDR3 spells CASEGEREGRYSYEQYF. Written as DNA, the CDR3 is TGCGCCAGCGAGGGGGAGCGGGAGGGCCGTTATTCCTACGAGCAGTACTTC.

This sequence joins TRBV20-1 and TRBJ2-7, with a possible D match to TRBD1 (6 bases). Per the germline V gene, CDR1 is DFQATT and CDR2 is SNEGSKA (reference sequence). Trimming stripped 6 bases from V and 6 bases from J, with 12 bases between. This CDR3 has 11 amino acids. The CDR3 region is CSAVWGPEQYF. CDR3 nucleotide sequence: TGCAGTGCAGTGTGGGGGCCCGAGCAGTACTTC.

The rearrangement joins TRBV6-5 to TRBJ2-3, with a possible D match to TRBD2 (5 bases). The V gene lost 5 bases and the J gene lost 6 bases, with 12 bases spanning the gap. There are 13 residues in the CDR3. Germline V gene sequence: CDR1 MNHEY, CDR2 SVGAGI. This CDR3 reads CASSAGPADTQYF. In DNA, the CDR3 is TGTGCCAGCAGTGCGGGCCCCGCTGATACGCAGTATTTT.

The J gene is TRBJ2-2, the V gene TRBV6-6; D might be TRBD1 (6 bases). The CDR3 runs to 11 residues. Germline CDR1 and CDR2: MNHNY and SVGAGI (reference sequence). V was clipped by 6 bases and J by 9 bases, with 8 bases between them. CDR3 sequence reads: CASRRDRELFF. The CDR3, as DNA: TGTGCCAGCAGGAGGGACAGGGAGCTGTTTTTT.